Below are 17 T cell receptor beta chains sequenced from a single sample in a study of blood T cell repertoires in COVID-19. Sequencing used immunoSEQ multiplex PCR; TCRdb keeps in-frame clones, though not all of them. The data hold under 250,000 clones, with 65% to 90% observed a single time. The sample consisted of PBMCs or T cells enriched from blood (not recorded which). Every receptor here comes from a woman aged 50 to 65 with acute COVID-19.

This rearrangement joins TRBV13 to TRBJ2-3; TRBD2 matches at 13 bases. Per the germline V gene, CDR1 is PRHDT and CDR2 is FYEKMQ (reference sequence). CDR3 size: 16 residues. The V gene end was trimmed by 5 bases and the J gene end by 5 bases; junction bases not matched to a gene: 7. The CDR3 loop is CASSLKLAGGLDTQYF. CDR3 nucleotides: TGTGCCAGCAGCCTCAAACTAGCGGGGGGGCTAGATACGCAGTATTTT.

V and J are TRBV6-6 and TRBJ1-5; weak D call: TRBD1 (5 bases). The CDR3 runs 12 residues. V lost 6 bases to trimming and J lost 6 bases, with 9 bases between them. Germline CDR1 reads MNHNY; CDR2 reads SVGAGI (reference sequence). The CDR3 DNA is TGTGCCAGCAGACCAGGGATTCAGCCCCAGCATTTT. Protein sequence: CASRPGIQPQHF.

The chain uses TRBV5-4 and TRBJ1-3; a weak D match, TRBD1 (6 bases). Germline V CDR1 and CDR2: SGHNT, YYREEE (reference sequence). V was pared by 0 bases and J by 4 bases, with 11 bases between. CDR3 length: 15 residues. Written as DNA, the CDR3 is TGTGCCAGCAGCTTGGGCGGTCAGGGGGGAAACACCATATATTTT. Protein sequence: CASSLGGQGGNTIYF.

The rearrangement links TRBV5-4 to TRBJ2-3; 11 nucleotides agree with TRBD2. The junction had 8 bases not matched to a gene; V was cut back by 4 bases and J by 4 bases. CDR3 size: 16 residues. CDR1 is SGHNT and CDR2 is YYREEE in the germline V gene (reference sequence). CDR3 protein: CASSPGTSGRSDTQYF. The CDR3 nucleotides read TGTGCCAGCAGCCCAGGGACTAGCGGAAGGTCAGATACGCAGTATTTT.

The J gene is TRBJ2-3, the V gene TRBV2; D is ambiguous. The germline CDR1 and CDR2 sequences are SNHLY and FYNNEI. Deletions cut 4 bases from V and 2 bases from J, with 10 bases between. The CDR3 contains 14 residues. Written as DNA, the CDR3 is TGTGCCAGCAGTGCTAGAGATTCCACAGATACGCAGTATTTT. Protein product: CASSARDSTDTQYF.

Points on this clone: Other nucleotide sequences in the sample specify the same CDR3. The chain has TRBV18 and TRBJ1-1; 8 nucleotides align to TRBD1. The germline CDR1 and CDR2 sequences are KGHSH and LQKENI. The CDR3 is 13 amino acids. V shed 5 bases, J shed 4 bases, and the junction held 3 bases outside the gene matches. DNA of the CDR3: TGTGCCAGCTCAGGACAGGGAGGCACTGAAGCTTTCTTT. Translated: CASSGQGGTEAFF.

The V and J genes are TRBV18 and TRBJ1-2; D perhaps matches TRBD1 (5 bases). Trimming took off 3 bases at V and 6 bases at J, with 11 bases between the two ends. The CDR3 extends over 13 amino acids. CDR1 is KGHSH, CDR2 LQKENI, per germline. CDR3 amino acids: CASSPKGLDGYTF. DNA of the CDR3: TGTGCCAGCTCACCGAAGGGGTTAGATGGCTACACCTTC.

This chain links TRBV5-1 with TRBJ1-4; D call uncertain. This CDR3 has 13 amino acids. Germline CDR1 SGHRS, CDR2 YFSETQ. Trimming removed 2 bases at V and 7 bases at J, with 9 bases between. The CDR3 sequence: CASSLPPSEKLFF. The CDR3 DNA reads TGCGCCAGCAGCTTACCTCCGAGTGAAAAACTGTTTTTT.

The chain combines TRBV7-2 with TRBJ1-6; the D is unclear. The ends were cut back, 2 bases at V and 10 bases at J, with 9 bases in the middle. CDR1 is SGHTA and CDR2 is FQGNSA in the germline V gene. The CDR3 spans 13 residues. CDR3 sequence reads: CASSLNFGSPLHF. DNA of the CDR3: TGTGCCAGCAGCTTAAATTTTGGCTCACCCCTCCACTTT.

The genes are TRBV5-1 and TRBJ2-2, with TRBD2 matching 13 bases. The J segment lost 3 bases and the V segment lost 5 bases, leaving 7 bases of the junction unmatched. The germline V gene has CDR1 SGHRS and CDR2 YFSETQ. This CDR3 has 17 amino acids. The CDR3: CASRDGLAGDYTGELFF. The CDR3 DNA reads TGCGCCAGCAGAGACGGACTAGCGGGGGACTACACCGGGGAGCTGTTTTTT.

The chain joins TRBV5-4 to TRBJ1-3; 9 bases line up with TRBD1. Germline CDR1 is SGHNT and CDR2 is YYREEE (reference sequence). The ends lost 2 bases at V and 0 bases at J; junction bases unmatched: 3. The CDR3 length is 16 residues. CDR3 coding DNA: TGTGCCAGCAGCTTACAGGGGGCCCTCTCTGGAAACACCATATATTTT. Protein product: CASSLQGALSGNTIYF.

The CDR3 DNA sequence: TGTGCCAGCAGTTCCCGAGGCCAGGGGCTCATAACTAACACTGAAGCTTTCTTT. This codes for CASSSRGQGLITNTEAFF. J is TRBJ1-1 and V is TRBV2, with D perhaps matching TRBD1 (6 bases). Germline lookup yields CDR1 SNHLY and CDR2 FYNNEI. This CDR3 region has 18 residues. V was shortened by 5 bases and J by 2 bases, with 24 bases between the two germline ends.

This chain links TRBV15 with TRBJ1-2; tentatively, D is TRBD1 (5 bases). This CDR3 is built from 13 residues. Germline lookup yields CDR1 LNHNV and CDR2 YYDKDF (reference sequence). Trimming shortened V by 5 bases and J by 8 bases, and 15 bases separated the two germline ends. CDR3 DNA: TGTGCCACCAGCCCCCAGGGAGGGAGCGGCTACACCTTC. It codes for CATSPQGGSGYTF.

The chain combines TRBV5-4 with TRBJ2-1; 8 bases map to TRBD2. Trimming at V came to 3 bases and at J to 4 bases, leaving 9 bases not matched to a gene. The CDR3 covers 16 residues. Germline V lookup: CDR1 SGHNT, CDR2 YYREEE (reference sequence). The CDR3 sequence is CASSWASGGVYNEQFF. The CDR3 nucleotides are TGTGCCAGCAGCTGGGCCTCCGGGGGGGTTTACAATGAGCAGTTCTTC.

This chain uses TRBV6-5 with TRBJ1-1, with D uncertain. Per germline, CDR1 MNHEY and CDR2 SVGAGI. The V gene lost 6 bases and the J gene lost 4 bases, with 15 bases spanning the gap. This CDR3 region has 14 residues. The CDR3 region has the DNA TGTGCCAGCAGGCCCGGGATCCAGCCCACTGAAGCTTTCTTT. Protein: CASRPGIQPTEAFF.

In this sample, this clone turned up a few times. The chain joins TRBV30 to TRBJ1-2; D unresolved. The CDR3 covers 14 residues. The germline CDR1 and CDR2 sequences are GTSNPN and SVGIG (reference sequence). V lost 2 bases and J lost 6, with 16 bases in between. CDR3 residues: CAWSSAGWVHGYTF. The CDR3 bases are TGTGCCTGGAGTTCTGCAGGTTGGGTCCATGGCTACACCTTC.

The chain couples TRBV4-3 to TRBJ1-5; D gene unclear. This CDR3 is built from 14 residues. V gave up 3 bases and J gave up 0 bases, with 6 bases separating them. In germline, CDR1 is LGHNA, CDR2 YSLEER. The CDR3 region has the DNA TGCGCCAGCAGCCAGCACACTAGCAATCAGCCCCAGCATTTT. It encodes CASSQHTSNQPQHF.